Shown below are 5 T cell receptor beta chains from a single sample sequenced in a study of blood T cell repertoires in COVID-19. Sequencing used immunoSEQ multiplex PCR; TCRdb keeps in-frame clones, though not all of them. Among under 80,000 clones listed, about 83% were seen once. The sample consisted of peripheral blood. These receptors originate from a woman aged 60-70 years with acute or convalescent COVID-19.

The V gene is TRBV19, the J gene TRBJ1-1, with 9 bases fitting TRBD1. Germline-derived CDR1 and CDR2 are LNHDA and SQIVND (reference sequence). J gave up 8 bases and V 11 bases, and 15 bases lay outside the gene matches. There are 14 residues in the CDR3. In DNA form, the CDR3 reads TGTGCCGCTAGCCCCGGGACAGGGAGGGCCGAAGCTTTCTTT. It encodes CAASPGTGRAEAFF.

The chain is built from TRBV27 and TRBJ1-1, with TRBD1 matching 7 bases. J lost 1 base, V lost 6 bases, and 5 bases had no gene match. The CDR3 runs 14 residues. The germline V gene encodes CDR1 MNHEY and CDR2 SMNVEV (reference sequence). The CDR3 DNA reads TGTGCCAGCAGAAGACAGGGTTCGAACACTGAAGCTTTCTTT. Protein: CASRRQGSNTEAFF.

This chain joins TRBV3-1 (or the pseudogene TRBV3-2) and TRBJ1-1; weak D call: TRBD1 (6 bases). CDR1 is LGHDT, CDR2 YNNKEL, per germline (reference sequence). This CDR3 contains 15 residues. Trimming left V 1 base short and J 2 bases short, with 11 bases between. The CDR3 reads CASSQATGRNTEAFF. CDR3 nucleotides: TGTGCCAGCAGCCAAGCTACAGGGCGAAACACTGAAGCTTTCTTT.

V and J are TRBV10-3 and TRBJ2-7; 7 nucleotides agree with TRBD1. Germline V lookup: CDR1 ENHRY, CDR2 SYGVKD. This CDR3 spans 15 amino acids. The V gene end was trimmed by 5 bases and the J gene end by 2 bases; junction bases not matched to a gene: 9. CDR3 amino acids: CAISTGTAKTYEQYF. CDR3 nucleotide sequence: TGTGCCATCAGTACCGGGACAGCGAAAACCTACGAGCAGTACTTC.

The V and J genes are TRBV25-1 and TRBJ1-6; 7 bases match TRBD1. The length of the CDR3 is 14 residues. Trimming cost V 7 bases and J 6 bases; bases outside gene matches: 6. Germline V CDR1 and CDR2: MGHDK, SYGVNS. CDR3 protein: CASTQTGPNSPLHF. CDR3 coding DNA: TGTGCCAGCACTCAGACAGGGCCTAATTCACCCCTCCACTTT. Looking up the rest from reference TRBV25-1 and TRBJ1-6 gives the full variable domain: EADIYQTPRYLVIGTGKKITLECSQTMGHDKMYWYQQDPGMELHLIHYSYGVNSTEKGDLSSESTVSRIRTEHFPLTLESARPSHTSQYLCASTQTGPNSPLHFGNGTRLTVT.